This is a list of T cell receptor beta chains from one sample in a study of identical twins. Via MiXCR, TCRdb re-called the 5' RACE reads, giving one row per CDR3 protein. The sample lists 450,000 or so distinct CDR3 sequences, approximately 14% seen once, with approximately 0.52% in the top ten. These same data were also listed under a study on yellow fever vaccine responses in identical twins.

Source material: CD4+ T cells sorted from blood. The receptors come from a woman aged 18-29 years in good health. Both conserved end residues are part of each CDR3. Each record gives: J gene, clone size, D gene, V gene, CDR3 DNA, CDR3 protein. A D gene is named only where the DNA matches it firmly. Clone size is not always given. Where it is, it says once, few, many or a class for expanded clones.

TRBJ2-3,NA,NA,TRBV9,TGTGCCAGCAGCGTAGAGGATAATACGCAGTATTTT,CASSVEDNTQYF
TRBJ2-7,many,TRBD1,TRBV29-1,TGCAGCGTTGGGCAGGGGGACGAGCAGTACTTC,CSVGQGDEQYF
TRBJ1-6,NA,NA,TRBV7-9,TGTGCCAGCAGCCCCTCGGGGAGTTCACCCCTCCACTTT,CASSPSGSSPLHF
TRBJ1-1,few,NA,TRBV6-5,TGTGCCAGCAGTTACTCGATAGGATGGACTGAAGCTTTCTTT,CASSYSIGWTEAFF
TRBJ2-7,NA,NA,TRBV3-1,TGTGCCAGCAGCCAAGTGGAGGGGCCCTACGAGCAGTACTTC,CASSQVEGPYEQYF
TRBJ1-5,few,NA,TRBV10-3,TGTGCCATCAGTGAGCAGGCCGGGGATCAGCCCCAGCATTTT,CAISEQAGDQPQHF
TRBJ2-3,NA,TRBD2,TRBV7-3,TGTGCCAGCAGCTTAACTGGGGGGGAAGGGCTTACGCAGTATTTT,CASSLTGGEGLTQYF
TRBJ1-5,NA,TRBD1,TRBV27,TGTGCCAGCAGGCCCGGAGACTGGACAGGGGGGAATCAGCCCCAGCATTTT,CASRPGDWTGGNQPQHF
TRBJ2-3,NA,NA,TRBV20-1,TGCAGTGGGGGGGCAGATACGCAGTATTTT,CSGGADTQYF
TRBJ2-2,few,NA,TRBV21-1,TGTGCCAGCAGCAACCGATGTACGTTACATACCGGCGGGGAGCTGTTTTTT,CASSNRCTLHTGGELFF
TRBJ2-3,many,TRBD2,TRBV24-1,TGTGCCACCAGTGATTTGCAGAGCGGGGGGGCCATCAGCACAGATACGCAGTATTTT,CATSDLQSGGAISTDTQYF
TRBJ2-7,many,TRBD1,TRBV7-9,TGTGCCGTACGGGACAGGGGGAATAGCGAGCAGTACTTC,CAVRDRGNSEQYF
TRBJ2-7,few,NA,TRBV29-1,TGCAGCGTTGGACAGAACGAGCAGTACTTC,CSVGQNEQYF
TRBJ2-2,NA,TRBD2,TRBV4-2,TGTGCCAGCAGCCGCGACGTACTAGCGGGTAACACCGGGGAGCTGTTTTTT,CASSRDVLAGNTGELFF
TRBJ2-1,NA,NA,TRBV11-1,TGTGCCAGCAGCTTAGACCGTGAGCAGTTCTTC,CASSLDREQFF
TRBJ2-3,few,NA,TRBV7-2,TGTGCCAGCAGCTTAGGTCAGGAGGATACGCAGTATTTT,CASSLGQEDTQYF
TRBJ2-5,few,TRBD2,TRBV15,TGTGCCACCAGCAGCGGGACTAGGGCTGTGGAGACCCAGTACTTC,CATSSGTRAVETQYF
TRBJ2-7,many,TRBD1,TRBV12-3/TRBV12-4,TGTGCCAGCAGTAGACAGGGGGCTGGCGAGCAGTACTTC,CASSRQGAGEQYF
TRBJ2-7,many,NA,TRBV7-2,TGTGCCAGCAGAAGGACCGACGAGCAGTACTTC,CASRRTDEQYF
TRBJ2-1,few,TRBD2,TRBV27,TGTGCCAGCAGTTTACGTCTAGCGGGATTCAACGAGCAGTTCTTC,CASSLRLAGFNEQFF
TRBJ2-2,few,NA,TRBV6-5,TGTGCCAGCAGTTACGGGCCCACGCTTACCCCGAACACCGGGGAGCTGTTTTTT,CASSYGPTLTPNTGELFF
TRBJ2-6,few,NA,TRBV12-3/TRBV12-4,TGTGCCAGCAGTTTCGCTGGGGCCAACGTCCTGACTTTC,CASSFAGANVLTF
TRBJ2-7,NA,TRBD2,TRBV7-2,TGTGCCAGCAGCTTAAGCAGCGGGAGGTACTCCTACGAGCAGTACTTC,CASSLSSGRYSYEQYF
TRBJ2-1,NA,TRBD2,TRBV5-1,TGCGCCAGCAGCTTGGCGCCCGGGACTAGCGGGAGTGAGCAGTTCTTC,CASSLAPGTSGSEQFF
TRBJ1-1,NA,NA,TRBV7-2,TGTGCCAGCAGCTTACAGGGTCCTGAAGCTTTCTTT,CASSLQGPEAFF
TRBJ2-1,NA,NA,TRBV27,TGTGCCAGCAGTTTCCGTCTACGTATGGATGAGCAGTTCTTC,CASSFRLRMDEQFF
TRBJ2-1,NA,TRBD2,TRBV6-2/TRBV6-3,TGTGCCAGCAGCCAACTAGCGCCGTCCTACAATGAGCAGTTCTTC,CASSQLAPSYNEQFF
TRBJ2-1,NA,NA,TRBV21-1,TGTGCCAGCCAACCGGGACGGTCCTTCAATGAGCAGTTCTTC,CASQPGRSFNEQFF
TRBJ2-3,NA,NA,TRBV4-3,TGCGCCAGCAGCCAAGATGACTGGGCAGGCACAGATACGCAGTATTTT,CASSQDDWAGTDTQYF
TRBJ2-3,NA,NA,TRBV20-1,TGCAGTGCTGCGGCTGGTCCTCCCCCAGATACGCAGTATTTT,CSAAAGPPPDTQYF
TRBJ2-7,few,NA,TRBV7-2,TGTGCCAGCAGCCCCCGACAGAACTACGAGCAGTACTTC,CASSPRQNYEQYF
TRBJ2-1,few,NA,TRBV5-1,TGCGCCAGCAGCTCGCCGGGCAATGAGCAGTTCTTC,CASSSPGNEQFF
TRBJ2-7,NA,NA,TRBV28,TGTGCCAGCATTTCTTCCCCGGGACAAACCTACGAGCAGTACTTC,CASISSPGQTYEQYF